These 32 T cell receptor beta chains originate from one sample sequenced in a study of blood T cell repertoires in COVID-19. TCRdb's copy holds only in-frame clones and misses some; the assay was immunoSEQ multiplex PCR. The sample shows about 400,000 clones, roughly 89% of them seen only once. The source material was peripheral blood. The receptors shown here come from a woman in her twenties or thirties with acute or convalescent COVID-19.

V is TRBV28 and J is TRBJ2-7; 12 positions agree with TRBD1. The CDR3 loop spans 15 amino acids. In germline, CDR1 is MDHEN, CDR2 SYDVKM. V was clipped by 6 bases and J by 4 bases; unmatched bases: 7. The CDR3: CASRGQGAFRYEQYF. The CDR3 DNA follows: TGTGCCAGCAGGGGACAGGGGGCGTTTCGGTACGAGCAGTACTTC.

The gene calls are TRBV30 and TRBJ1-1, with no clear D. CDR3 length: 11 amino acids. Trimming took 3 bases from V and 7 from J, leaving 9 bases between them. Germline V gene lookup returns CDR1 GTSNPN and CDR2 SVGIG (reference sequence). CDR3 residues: CAWRSVNEAFF. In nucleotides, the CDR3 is TGTGCCTGGAGATCCGTTAATGAAGCTTTCTTT.

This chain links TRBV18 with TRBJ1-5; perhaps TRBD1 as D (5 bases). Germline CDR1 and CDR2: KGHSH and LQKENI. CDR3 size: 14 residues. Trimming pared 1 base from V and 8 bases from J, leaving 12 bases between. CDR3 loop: CASSPRRVGEPQHF. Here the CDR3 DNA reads TGTGCCAGCTCACCACGGAGGGTGGGGGAGCCCCAGCATTTT.

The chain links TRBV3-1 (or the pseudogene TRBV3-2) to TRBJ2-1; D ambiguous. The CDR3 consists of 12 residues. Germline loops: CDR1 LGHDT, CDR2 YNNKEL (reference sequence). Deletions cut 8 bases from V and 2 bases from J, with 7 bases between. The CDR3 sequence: CASSVAYNEQFF. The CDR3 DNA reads TGTGCCAGCTCCGTTGCCTACAATGAGCAGTTCTTC.

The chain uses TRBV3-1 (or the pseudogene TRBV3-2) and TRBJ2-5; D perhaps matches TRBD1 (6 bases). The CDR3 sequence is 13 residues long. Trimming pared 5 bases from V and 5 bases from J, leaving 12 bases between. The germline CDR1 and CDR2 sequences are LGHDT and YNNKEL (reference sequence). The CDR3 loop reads CASSYTGLETQYF. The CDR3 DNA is TGTGCCAGCAGCTATACAGGGCTGGAGACCCAGTACTTC.

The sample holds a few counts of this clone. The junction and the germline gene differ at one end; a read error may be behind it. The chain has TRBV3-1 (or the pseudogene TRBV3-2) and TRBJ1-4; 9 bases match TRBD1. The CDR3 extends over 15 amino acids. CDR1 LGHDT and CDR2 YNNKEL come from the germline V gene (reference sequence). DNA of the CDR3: TGTGCCAGCAGTACGGTAGGTTTAGGACCGGGACAGGGAACTTTT. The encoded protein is CASSTVGLGPGQGTF.

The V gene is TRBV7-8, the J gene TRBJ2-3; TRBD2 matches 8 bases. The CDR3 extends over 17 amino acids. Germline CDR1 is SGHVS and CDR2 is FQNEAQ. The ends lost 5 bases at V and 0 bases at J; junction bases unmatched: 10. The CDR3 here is CASSPLGGGPSTDTQYF. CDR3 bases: TGTGCCAGCAGCCCGCTGGGCGGGGGGCCAAGCACAGATACGCAGTATTTT.

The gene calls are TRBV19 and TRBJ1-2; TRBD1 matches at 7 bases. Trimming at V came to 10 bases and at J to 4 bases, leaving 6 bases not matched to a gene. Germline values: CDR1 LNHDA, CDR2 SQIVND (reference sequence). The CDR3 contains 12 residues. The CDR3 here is CATQGQTYGYTF. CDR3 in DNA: TGTGCCACCCAGGGACAGACCTATGGCTACACCTTC.

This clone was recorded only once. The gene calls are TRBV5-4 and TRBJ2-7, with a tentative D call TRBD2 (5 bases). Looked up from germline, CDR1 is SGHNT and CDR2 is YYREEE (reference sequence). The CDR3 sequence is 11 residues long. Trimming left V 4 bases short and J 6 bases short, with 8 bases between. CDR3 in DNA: TGTGCCAGCAGCAAGGACTGCGAGCAGTACTTC. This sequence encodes CASSKDCEQYF.

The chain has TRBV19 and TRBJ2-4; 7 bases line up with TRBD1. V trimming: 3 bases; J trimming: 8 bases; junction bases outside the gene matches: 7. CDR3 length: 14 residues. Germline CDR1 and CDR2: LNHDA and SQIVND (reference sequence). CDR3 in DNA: TGTGCCAGTAGTATTAGACAGGGTCGTGACATTCAGTACTTC. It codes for CASSIRQGRDIQYF. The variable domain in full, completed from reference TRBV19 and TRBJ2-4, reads DGGITQSPKYLFRKEGQNVTLSCEQNLNHDAMYWYRQDPGQGLRLIYYSQIVNDFQKGDIAEGYSVSREKKESFPLTVTSAQKNPTAFYLCASSIRQGRDIQYFGAGTRLSVL.

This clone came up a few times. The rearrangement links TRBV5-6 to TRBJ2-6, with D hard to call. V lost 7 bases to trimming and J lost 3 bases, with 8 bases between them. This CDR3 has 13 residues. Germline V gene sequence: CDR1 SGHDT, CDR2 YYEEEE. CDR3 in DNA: TGTGCCAGCCACTTCCTTGGGGCCAACGTCCTGACTTTC. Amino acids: CASHFLGANVLTF.

CDR3 sequence reads: CARSLASTREYGYTF. DNA of the CDR3: TGTGCCAGAAGCTTGGCATCCACCCGGGAATATGGCTACACCTTC. The rearrangement uses TRBV5-3 and TRBJ1-2; D not certain. TRBV5-3 belongs to the ORF category, with a function that is uncertain. CDR3 length: 15 amino acids. The V end was cut by 0 bases, the J end by 5 bases, with 14 bases between.

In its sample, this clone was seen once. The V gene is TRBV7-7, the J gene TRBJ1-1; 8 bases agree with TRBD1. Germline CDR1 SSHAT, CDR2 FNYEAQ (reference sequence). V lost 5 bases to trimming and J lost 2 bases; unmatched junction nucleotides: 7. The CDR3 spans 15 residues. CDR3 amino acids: CASSLRTGKNTEAFF. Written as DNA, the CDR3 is TGTGCCAGCAGCCTAAGGACAGGGAAAAACACTGAAGCTTTCTTT. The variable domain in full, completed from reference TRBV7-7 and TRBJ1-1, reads GAGVSQSPRYKVTKRGQDVTLRCDPISSHATLYWYQQALGQGPEFLTYFNYEAQPDKSGLPSDRFSAERPEGSISTLTIQRTEQRDSAMYRCASSLRTGKNTEAFFGQGTRLTVV.

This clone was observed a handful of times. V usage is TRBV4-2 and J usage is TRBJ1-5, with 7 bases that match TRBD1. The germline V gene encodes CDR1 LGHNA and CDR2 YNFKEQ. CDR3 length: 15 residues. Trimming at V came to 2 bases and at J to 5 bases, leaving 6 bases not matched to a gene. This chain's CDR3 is CASSQSGDSYQPQHF. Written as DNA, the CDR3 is TGTGCCAGCAGCCAAAGTGGGGACAGTTATCAGCCCCAGCATTTT.

In nucleotides, the CDR3 is TGTGCCAGCAGTCCCGGCAGGGGGGCCGGGGAGCTGTTTTTT. Its protein is CASSPGRGAGELFF. The chain uses TRBV27 and TRBJ2-2, with D maybe TRBD1 (7 bases). Germline-derived CDR1 and CDR2 are MNHEY and SMNVEV (reference sequence). Trimming removed 5 bases at V and 6 bases at J, with 13 bases between. The CDR3 is 14 residues long.

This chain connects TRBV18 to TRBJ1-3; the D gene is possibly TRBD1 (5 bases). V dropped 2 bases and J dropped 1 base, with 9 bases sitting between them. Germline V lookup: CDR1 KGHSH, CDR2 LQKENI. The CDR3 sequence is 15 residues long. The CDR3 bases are TGTGCCAGCTCACCATCCGGGGGTTCTGGAAACACCATATATTTT. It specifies CASSPSGGSGNTIYF. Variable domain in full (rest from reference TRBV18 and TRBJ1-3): NAGVMQNPRHLVRRRGQEARLRCSPMKGHSHVYWYRQLPEEGLKFMVYLQKENIIDESGMPKERFSAEFPKEGPSILRIQQVVRGDSAAYFCASSPSGGSGNTIYFGEGSWLTVV.

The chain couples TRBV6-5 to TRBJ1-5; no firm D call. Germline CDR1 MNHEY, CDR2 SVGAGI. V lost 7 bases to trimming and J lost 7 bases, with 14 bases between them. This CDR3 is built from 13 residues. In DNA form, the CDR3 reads TGTGCCAGCACCCCCGGGTGGCAACAGCCCCAGCATTTT. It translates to CASTPGWQQPQHF.

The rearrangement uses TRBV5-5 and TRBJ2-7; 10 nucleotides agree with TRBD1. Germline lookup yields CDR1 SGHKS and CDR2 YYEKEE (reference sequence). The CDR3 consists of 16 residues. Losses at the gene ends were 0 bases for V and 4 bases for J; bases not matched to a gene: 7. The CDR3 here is CASSLAWTGGWYEQYF. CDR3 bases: TGTGCCAGCAGCTTGGCCTGGACAGGGGGATGGTACGAGCAGTACTTC.

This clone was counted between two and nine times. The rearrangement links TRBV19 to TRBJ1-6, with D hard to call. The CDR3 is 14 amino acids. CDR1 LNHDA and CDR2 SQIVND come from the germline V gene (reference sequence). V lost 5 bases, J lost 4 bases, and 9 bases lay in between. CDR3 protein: CASSSEQYNSPLHF. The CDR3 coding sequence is TGTGCCAGTAGTTCGGAACAGTATAATTCACCCCTCCACTTT.

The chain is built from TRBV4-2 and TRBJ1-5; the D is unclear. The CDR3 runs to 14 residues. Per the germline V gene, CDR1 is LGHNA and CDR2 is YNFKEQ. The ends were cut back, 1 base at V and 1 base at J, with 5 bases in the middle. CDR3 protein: CASSQGQSNQPQHF. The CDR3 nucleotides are TGTGCCAGCAGCCAAGGTCAGAGCAATCAGCCCCAGCATTTT.

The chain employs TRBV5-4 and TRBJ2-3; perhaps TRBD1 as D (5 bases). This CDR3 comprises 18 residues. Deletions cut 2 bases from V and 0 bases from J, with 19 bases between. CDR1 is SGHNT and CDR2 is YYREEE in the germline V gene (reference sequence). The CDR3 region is CASSFQTGSYESTDTQYF. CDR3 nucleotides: TGTGCCAGCAGCTTTCAAACAGGTTCTTACGAAAGCACAGATACGCAGTATTTT.

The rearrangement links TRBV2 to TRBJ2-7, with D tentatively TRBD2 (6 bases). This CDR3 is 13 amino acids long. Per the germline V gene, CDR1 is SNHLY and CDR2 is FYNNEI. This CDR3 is CAKGMPGSYEQYF. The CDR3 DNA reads TGTGCTAAGGGAATGCCCGGGAGCTACGAGCAGTACTTC.

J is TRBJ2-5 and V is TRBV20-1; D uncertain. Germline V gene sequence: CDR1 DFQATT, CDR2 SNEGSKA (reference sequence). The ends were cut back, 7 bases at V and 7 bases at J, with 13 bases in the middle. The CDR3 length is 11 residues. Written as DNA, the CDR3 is TGCAGTGTCTCGGGTCTGGTGACCCAGTACTTC. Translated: CSVSGLVTQYF.

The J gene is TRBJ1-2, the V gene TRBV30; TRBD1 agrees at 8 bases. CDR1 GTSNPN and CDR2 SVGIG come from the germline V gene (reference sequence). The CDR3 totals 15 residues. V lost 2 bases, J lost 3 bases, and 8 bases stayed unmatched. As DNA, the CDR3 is TGTGCCTGGAGTCGTCGAATGGACAGGGACTATGGCTACACCTTC. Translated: CAWSRRMDRDYGYTF. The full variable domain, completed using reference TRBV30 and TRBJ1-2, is SQTIHQWPATLVQPVGSPLSLECTVEGTSNPNLYWYRQAAGRGLQLLFYSVGIGQISSEVPQNLSASRPQDRQFILSSKKLLLSDSGFYLCAWSRRMDRDYGYTFGSGTRLTVV.

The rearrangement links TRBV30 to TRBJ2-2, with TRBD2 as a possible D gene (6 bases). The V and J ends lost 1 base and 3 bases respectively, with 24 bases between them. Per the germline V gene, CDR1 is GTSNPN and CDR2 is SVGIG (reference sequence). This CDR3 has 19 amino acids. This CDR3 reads CAWSGIRRAHSSDTGELFF. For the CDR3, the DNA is TGTGCCTGGAGTGGGATACGGAGGGCCCACTCTTCGGACACCGGGGAGCTGTTTTTT.

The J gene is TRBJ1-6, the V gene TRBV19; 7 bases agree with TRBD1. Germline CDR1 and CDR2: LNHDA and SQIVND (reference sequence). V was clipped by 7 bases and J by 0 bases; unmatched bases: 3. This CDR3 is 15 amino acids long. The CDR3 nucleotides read TGTGCCAGTAAGGGGGCCAGCTCCTATAATTCACCCCTCCACTTT. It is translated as CASKGASSYNSPLHF.

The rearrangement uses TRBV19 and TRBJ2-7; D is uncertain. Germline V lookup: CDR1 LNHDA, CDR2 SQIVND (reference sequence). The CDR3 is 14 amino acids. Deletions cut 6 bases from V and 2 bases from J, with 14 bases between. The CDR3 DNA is TGTGCCAGTAGAAGTATAGAAGGAGCCTACGAGCAGTACTTC. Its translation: CASRSIEGAYEQYF.

CDR3 amino acids: CASATVDYGYTF. The CDR3, as DNA: TGTGCCAGCGCCACGGTAGACTATGGCTACACCTTC. The V and J genes are TRBV7-9 and TRBJ1-2; D is undetermined. CDR1 is SEHNR and CDR2 is FQNEAQ in the germline V gene (reference sequence). This CDR3 spans 12 amino acids. Trimming stripped 8 bases from V and 3 bases from J, with 10 bases between.

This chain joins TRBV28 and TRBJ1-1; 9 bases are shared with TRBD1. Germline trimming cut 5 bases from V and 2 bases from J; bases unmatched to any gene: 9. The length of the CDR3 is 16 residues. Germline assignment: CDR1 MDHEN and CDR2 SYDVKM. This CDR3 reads CASSRWTGEGNTEAFF. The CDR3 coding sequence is TGTGCCAGCAGTCGCTGGACAGGGGAGGGAAACACTGAAGCTTTCTTT.

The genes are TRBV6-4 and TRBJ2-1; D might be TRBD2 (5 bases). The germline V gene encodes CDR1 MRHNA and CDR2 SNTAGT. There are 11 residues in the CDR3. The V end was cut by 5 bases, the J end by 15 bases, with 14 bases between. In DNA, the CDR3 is TGTGCCAGCAGTATAGGGAGAACCTGGTTCTTC. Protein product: CASSIGRTWFF.

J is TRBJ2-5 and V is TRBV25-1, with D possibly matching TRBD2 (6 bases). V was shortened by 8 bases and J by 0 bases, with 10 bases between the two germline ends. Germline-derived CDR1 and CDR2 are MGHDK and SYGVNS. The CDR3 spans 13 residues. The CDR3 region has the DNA TGTGCCAGCTCCGGGAGCAACCAAGAGACCCAGTACTTC. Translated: CASSGSNQETQYF.

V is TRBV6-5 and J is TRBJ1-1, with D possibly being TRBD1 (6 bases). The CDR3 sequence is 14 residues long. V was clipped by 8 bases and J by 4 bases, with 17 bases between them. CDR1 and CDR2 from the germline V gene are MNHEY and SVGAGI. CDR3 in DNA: TGTGCCAGCTGCCCGCAGGGGCCCTGCACTGAAGCTTTCTTT. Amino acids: CASCPQGPCTEAFF.